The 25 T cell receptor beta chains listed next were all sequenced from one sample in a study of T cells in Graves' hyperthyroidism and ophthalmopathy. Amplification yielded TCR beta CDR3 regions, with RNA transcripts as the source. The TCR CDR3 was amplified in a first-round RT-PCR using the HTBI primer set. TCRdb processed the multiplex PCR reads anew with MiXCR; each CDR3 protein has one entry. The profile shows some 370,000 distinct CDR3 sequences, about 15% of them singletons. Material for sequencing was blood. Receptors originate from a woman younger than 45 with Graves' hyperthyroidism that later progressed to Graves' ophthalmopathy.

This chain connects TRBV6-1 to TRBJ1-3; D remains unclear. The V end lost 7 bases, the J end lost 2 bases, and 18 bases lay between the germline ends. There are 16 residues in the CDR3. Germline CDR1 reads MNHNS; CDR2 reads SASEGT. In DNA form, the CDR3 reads TGTGCCAGCACCCCCCACCCGACATTCCCTGGAAACACCATATATTTT. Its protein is CASTPHPTFPGNTIYF.

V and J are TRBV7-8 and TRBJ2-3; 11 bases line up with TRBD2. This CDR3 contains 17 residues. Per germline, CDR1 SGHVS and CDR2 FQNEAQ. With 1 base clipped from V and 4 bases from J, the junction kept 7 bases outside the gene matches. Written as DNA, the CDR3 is TGTGCCAGCAGCTTAGTCTCCCTAGCGGGAGGTTCAGATACGCAGTATTTT. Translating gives CASSLVSLAGGSDTQYF.

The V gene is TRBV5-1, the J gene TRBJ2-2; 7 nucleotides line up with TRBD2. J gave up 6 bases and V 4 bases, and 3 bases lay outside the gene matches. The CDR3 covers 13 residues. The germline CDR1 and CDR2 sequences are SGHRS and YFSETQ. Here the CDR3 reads CASSISGSGELFF. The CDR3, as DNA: TGCGCCAGCAGCATTAGCGGGTCCGGGGAGCTGTTTTTT.

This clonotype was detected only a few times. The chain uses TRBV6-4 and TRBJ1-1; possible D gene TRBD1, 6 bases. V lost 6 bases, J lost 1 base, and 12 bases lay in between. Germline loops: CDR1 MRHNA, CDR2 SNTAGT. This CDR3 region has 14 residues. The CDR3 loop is CASSPVGANTEAFF. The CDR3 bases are TGTGCCAGCAGCCCGGTGGGGGCGAACACTGAAGCTTTCTTT.

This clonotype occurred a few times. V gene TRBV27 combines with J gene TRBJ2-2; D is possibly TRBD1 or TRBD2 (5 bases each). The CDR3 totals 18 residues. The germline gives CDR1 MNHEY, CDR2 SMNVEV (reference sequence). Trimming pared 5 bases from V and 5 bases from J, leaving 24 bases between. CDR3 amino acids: CASSPQTWTREKTGELFF. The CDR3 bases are TGTGCCAGCAGTCCTCAAACATGGACAAGGGAGAAAACCGGGGAGCTGTTTTTT.

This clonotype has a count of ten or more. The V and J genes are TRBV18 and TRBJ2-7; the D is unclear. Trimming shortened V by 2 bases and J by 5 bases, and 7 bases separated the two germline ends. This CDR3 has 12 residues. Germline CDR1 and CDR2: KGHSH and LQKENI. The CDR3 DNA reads TGTGCCAGCTCACCAGGCAGTAACGAGCAGTACTTC. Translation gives CASSPGSNEQYF. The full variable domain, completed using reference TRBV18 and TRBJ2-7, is NAGVMQNPRHLVRRRGQEARLRCSPMKGHSHVYWYRQLPEEGLKFMVYLQKENIIDESGMPKERFSAEFPKEGPSILRIQQVVRGDSAAYFCASSPGSNEQYFGPGTRLTVT.

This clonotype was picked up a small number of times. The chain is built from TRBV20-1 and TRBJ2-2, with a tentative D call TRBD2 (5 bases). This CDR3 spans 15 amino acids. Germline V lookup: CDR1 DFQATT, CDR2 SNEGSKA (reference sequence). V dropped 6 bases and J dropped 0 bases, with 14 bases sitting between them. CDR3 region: CSARNGETNTGELFF. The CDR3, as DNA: TGCAGTGCCAGAAACGGGGAAACGAACACCGGGGAGCTGTTTTTT.

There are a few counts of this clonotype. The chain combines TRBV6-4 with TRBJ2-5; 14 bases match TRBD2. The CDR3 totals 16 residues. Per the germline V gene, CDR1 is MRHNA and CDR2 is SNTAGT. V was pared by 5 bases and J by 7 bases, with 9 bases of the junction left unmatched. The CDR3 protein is CASSSPTTSGRGTQYF. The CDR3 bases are TGTGCCAGCAGTTCCCCAACGACTAGCGGGAGGGGGACCCAGTACTTC.

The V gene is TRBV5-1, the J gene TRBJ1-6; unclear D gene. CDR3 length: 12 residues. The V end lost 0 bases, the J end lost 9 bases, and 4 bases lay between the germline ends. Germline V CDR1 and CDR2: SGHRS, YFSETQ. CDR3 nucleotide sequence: TGCGCCAGCAGCTTGGTGGGTTCACCCCTCCACTTT. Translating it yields CASSLVGSPLHF.

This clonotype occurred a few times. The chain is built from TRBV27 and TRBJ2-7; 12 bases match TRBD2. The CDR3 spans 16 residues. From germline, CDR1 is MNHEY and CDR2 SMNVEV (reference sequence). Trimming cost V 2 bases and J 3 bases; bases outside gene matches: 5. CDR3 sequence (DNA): TGTGCCAGCAGTTTAACTAGCGGGAGGAGTAGCTACGAGCAGTACTTC. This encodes CASSLTSGRSSYEQYF.

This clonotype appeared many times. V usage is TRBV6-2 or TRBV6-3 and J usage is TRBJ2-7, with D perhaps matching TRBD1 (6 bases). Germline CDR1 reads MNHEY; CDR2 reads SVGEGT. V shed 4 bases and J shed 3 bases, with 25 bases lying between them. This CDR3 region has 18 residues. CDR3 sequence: CASSSPQAGTGTNYEQYF. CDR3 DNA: TGTGCCAGCAGTTCCCCTCAAGCAGGGACCGGGACAAACTACGAGCAGTACTTC.

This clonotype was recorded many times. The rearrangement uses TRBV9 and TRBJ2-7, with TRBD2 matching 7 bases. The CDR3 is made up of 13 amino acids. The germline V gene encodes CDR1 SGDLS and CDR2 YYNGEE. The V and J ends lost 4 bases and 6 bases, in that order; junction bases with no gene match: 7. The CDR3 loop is CASSSFGGGEQYF. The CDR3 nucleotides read TGTGCCAGCAGCTCGTTTGGCGGGGGCGAGCAGTACTTC.

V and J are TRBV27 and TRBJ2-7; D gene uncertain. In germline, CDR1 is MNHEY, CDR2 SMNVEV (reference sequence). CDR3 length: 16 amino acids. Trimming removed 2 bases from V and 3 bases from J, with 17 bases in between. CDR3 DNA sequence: TGTGCCAGCAGTTTAAACGGGCCTAGAAATATCTACGAGCAGTACTTC. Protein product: CASSLNGPRNIYEQYF.

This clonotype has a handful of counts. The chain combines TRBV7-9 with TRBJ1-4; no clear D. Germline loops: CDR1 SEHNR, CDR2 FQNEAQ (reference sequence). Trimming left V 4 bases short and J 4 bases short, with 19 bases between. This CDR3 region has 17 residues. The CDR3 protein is CASSSRSGGIDNEKLFF. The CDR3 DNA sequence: TGTGCCAGCAGCTCAAGATCGGGAGGTATTGATAATGAAAAACTGTTTTTT.

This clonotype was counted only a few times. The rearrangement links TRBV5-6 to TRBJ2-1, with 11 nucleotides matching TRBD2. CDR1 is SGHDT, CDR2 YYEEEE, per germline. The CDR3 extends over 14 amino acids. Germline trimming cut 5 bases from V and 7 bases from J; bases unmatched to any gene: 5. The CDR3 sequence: CASRTTSGKNEQFF. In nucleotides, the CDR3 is TGTGCCAGCAGAACGACTAGCGGGAAGAATGAGCAGTTCTTC.

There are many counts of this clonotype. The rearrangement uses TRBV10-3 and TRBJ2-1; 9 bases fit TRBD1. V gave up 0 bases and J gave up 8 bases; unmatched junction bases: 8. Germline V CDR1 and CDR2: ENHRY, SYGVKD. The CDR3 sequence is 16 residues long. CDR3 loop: CAISESTGGANDEQFF. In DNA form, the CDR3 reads TGTGCCATCAGTGAGTCTACAGGGGGCGCGAATGATGAGCAGTTCTTC.

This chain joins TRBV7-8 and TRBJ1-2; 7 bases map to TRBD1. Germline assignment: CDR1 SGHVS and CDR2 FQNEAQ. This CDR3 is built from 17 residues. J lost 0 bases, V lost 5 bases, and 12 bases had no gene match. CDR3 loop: CASSLRDREIANYGYTF. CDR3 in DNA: TGTGCCAGCAGCCTCCGGGACAGAGAGATAGCTAACTATGGCTACACCTTC.

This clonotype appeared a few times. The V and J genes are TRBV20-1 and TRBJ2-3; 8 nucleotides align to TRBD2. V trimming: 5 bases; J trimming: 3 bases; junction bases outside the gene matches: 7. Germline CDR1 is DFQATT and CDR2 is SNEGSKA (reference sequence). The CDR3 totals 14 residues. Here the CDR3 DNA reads TGCAGTGCTCCCGGGGGGGGGGGAACAGATACGCAGTATTTT. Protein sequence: CSAPGGGGTDTQYF.

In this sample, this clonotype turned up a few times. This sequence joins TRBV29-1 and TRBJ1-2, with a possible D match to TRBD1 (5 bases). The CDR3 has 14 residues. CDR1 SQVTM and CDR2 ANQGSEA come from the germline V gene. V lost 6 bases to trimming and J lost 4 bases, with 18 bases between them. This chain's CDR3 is CSVVGGQEVYGYTF. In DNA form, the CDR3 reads TGCAGCGTCGTGGGGGGTCAAGAAGTCTATGGCTACACCTTC. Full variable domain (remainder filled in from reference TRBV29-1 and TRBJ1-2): SAVISQKPSRDICQRGTSLTIQCQVDSQVTMMFWYRQQPGQSLTLIATANQGSEATYESGFVIDKFPISRPNLTFSTLTVSNMSPEDSSIYLCSVVGGQEVYGYTFGSGTRLTVV.

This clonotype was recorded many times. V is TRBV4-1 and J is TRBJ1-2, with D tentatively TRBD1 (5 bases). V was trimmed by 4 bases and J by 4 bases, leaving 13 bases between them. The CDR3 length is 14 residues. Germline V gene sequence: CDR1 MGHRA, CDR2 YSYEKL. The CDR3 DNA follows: TGCGCCAGCAGCCGGGCAGGGCTCGTCTATGGCTACACCTTC. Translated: CASSRAGLVYGYTF.

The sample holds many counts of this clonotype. This CDR3 is CASSPVLYQETQYF. The CDR3 DNA follows: TGTGCCAGCAGCCCAGTGCTGTACCAAGAGACCCAGTACTTC. V usage is TRBV11-2 and J usage is TRBJ2-5; D is uncertain. CDR3 length: 14 residues. With 5 bases removed from V and 0 bases from J, the gap between germline ends came to 10 bases. Germline V CDR1 and CDR2: SGHAT, FQNNGV.

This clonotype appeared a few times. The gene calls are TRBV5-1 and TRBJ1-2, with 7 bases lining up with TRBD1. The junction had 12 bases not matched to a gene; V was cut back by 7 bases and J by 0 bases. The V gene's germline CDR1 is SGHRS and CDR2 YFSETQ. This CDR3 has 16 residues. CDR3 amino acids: CASGSGTAPTNYGYTF. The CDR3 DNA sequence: TGCGCCAGCGGCTCCGGGACAGCACCAACTAACTATGGCTACACCTTC.

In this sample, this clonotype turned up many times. The CDR3 here is CASSAWTVSTDTQYF. The DNA for the CDR3 is TGTGCCAGCAGTGCGTGGACAGTTAGCACAGATACGCAGTATTTT. V and J are TRBV6-1 and TRBJ2-3; TRBD1 might be the D (6 bases). Germline V lookup: CDR1 MNHNS, CDR2 SASEGT. V lost 4 bases, J lost 0 bases, and 11 bases lay in between. The CDR3 runs to 15 residues.

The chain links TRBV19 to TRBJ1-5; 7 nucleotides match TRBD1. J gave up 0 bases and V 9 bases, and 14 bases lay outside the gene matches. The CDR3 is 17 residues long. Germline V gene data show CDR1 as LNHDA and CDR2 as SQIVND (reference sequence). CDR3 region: CASQYRDRRNSNQPQHF. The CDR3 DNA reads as TGTGCCAGCCAGTACCGGGACAGAAGAAATAGCAATCAGCCCCAGCATTTT.

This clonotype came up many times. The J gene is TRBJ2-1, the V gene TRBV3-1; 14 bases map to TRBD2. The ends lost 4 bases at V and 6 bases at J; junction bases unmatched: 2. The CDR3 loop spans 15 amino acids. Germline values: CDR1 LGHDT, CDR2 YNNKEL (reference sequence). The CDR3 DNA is TGTGCCAGCAGCCCTGGGACTAGCGGGAGCAATGAGCAGTTCTTC. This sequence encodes CASSPGTSGSNEQFF.